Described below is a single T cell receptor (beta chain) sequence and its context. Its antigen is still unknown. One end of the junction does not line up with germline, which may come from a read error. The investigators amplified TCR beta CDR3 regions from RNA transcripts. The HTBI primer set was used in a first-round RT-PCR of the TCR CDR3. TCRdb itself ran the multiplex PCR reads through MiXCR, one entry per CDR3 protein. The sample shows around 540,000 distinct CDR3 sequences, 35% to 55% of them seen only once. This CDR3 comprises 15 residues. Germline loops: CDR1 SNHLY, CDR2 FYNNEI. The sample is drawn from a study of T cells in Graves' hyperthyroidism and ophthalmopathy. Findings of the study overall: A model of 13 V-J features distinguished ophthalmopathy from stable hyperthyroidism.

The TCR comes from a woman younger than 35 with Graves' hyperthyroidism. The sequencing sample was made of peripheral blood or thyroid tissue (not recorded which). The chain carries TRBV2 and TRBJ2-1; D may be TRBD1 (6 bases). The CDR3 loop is CATSDRQGMWHEQFF. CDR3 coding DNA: TGTGCCACCAGTGATCGCCAGGGGATGTGGCATGAGCAGTTCTTC. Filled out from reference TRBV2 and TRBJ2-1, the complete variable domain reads EPEVTQTPSHQVTQMGQEVILRCVPISNHLYFYWYRQILGQKVEFLVSFYNNEISEKSEIFDDQFSVERPDGSNFTLKIRSTKLEDSAMYFCATSDRQGMWHEQFFGPGTRLTVL.